The 18 T cell receptor beta chains below come from one sample, sequenced in a study of persistence of HIV-infected CD4 T cells. Cells were stimulated with CMV-infected fibroblast lysates at about 10 ug/mL. CD40L-negative CD69-negative CD45RO-high memory CD4+ T cells were sorted as populations depleted of antigen-responding cells. These TCRs are of unknown antigen specificity. This was the immunoSEQ version 4 assay in survey mode. Sequenced by immunoSEQ multiplex PCR; TCRdb stores in-frame clones only, minus some. The table lists more than 35,000 clones, roughly 80% of them singletons, with around 1.5% in the top ten. Source: CD4+ T cells sorted from PBMCs after roughly 18-hour stimulation, taken from a patient who received antiretroviral therapy. The receptors stem from an adult man with HIV who was CMV-seropositive.

The chain recombines TRBV5-1 with TRBJ2-1; 7 bases align to TRBD1. CDR3 size: 15 residues. Germline lookup yields CDR1 SGHRS and CDR2 YFSETQ. The trim removed 7 bases at V and 5 bases at J, leaving 12 bases unmatched. CDR3 region: CASAEWAGGNNEQFF. The CDR3 DNA is TGCGCCAGCGCCGAATGGGCAGGGGGTAACAATGAGCAGTTCTTC.

This chain uses TRBV5-1 with TRBJ1-2; D remains ambiguous. Germline CDR1 is SGHRS and CDR2 is YFSETQ. V lost 4 bases and J 4 bases, leaving 20 bases between the germline ends. The CDR3 is 16 residues long. In DNA form, the CDR3 reads TGCGCCAGCAGCCTTGGGCGAAGCCTAGGGTTCTATGGCTACACCTTC. This encodes CASSLGRSLGFYGYTF. Full variable domain (missing parts from reference TRBV5-1 and TRBJ1-2): KAGVTQTPRYLIKTRGQQVTLSCSPISGHRSVSWYQQTPGQGLQFLFEYFSETQRNKGNFPGRFSGRQFSNSRSEMNVSTLELGDSALYLCASSLGRSLGFYGYTFGSGTRLTVV.

CDR3 region: CASNNRGDTGELFF. The CDR3, as DNA: TGTGCCAGTAATAACAGGGGTGACACCGGGGAGCTGTTTTTT. This chain links TRBV19 with TRBJ2-2; 7 bases align to TRBD1. V shed 7 bases, J shed 3 bases, and the junction held 5 bases outside the gene matches. Per the germline V gene, CDR1 is LNHDA and CDR2 is SQIVND (reference sequence). The CDR3 is 14 amino acids.

This clone was counted once. The chain is built from TRBV19 and TRBJ2-7; TRBD2 is a possible D gene (5 bases). V was shortened by 7 bases and J by 0 bases, with 13 bases between the two germline ends. CDR1 and CDR2 (germline): LNHDA, SQIVND (reference sequence). CDR3 length: 14 residues. The CDR3 is CASKEDWNSYEQYF. The CDR3, as DNA: TGTGCCAGTAAAGAGGACTGGAACTCCTACGAGCAGTACTTC.

This CDR3 is CASSPEGIGELFF. CDR3 nucleotides: TGCGCCAGCAGCCCGGAAGGGATCGGGGAGCTGTTTTTT. This chain connects TRBV5-1 to TRBJ2-2; D is uncertain. V dropped 4 bases and J dropped 7 bases, with 11 bases sitting between them. The CDR3 contains 13 residues. Per germline, CDR1 SGHRS and CDR2 YFSETQ.

J is TRBJ2-7 and V is TRBV7-2, with 8 bases aligning to TRBD1. V dropped 3 bases and J dropped 4; count of bases not matched to a gene: 8. The length of the CDR3 is 15 residues. CDR1 is SGHTA, CDR2 FQGNSA, per germline. CDR3 DNA sequence: TGTGCCAGCAGCTTTATCCACGGACAGGGATACGAGCAGTACTTC. Its protein is CASSFIHGQGYEQYF.

The V gene is TRBV28, the J gene TRBJ1-3, with 7 nucleotides matching TRBD1. The CDR3 totals 17 residues. CDR1 is MDHEN and CDR2 is SYDVKM in the germline V gene. V trimming: 5 bases; J trimming: 0 bases; junction bases outside the gene matches: 10. CDR3 bases: TGTGCCAGCAGTCCACCAGGGGGTGGGGTCTCTGGAAACACCATATATTTT. Translation: CASSPPGGGVSGNTIYF.

This clone was seen a few times. V usage is TRBV28 and J usage is TRBJ1-5; no definite D call. This CDR3 is 17 amino acids long. Germline V gives CDR1 MDHEN, CDR2 SYDVKM. Trimming pared 6 bases from V and 5 bases from J, leaving 23 bases between. The CDR3 loop reads CASSSWAGDSPDQPQHF. As DNA, the CDR3 is TGTGCCAGCAGCTCCTGGGCGGGAGATAGCCCGGATCAGCCCCAGCATTTT.

This clone is a singleton in its sample. The chain carries TRBV5-1 and TRBJ1-1; unclear D gene. This CDR3 spans 15 amino acids. Trimming pared 0 bases from V and 5 bases from J, leaving 14 bases between. Germline CDR1 and CDR2: SGHRS and YFSETQ. CDR3 amino acids: CASSLEVDKGTEAFF. The CDR3 nucleotides are TGCGCCAGCAGCTTGGAGGTGGATAAAGGGACTGAAGCTTTCTTT.

This chain joins TRBV25-1 and TRBJ1-1; 7 positions agree with TRBD1. Per germline, CDR1 MGHDK and CDR2 SYGVNS. The V gene end was trimmed by 5 bases and the J gene end by 5 bases; junction bases not matched to a gene: 5. The length of the CDR3 is 13 residues. CDR3 residues: CASSKTGVTEAFF. As DNA, the CDR3 is TGTGCCAGCAGTAAAACAGGGGTGACTGAAGCTTTCTTT. The full variable domain, completed using reference TRBV25-1 and TRBJ1-1, is EADIYQTPRYLVIGTGKKITLECSQTMGHDKMYWYQQDPGMELHLIHYSYGVNSTEKGDLSSESTVSRIRTEHFPLTLESARPSHTSQYLCASSKTGVTEAFFGQGTRLTVV.

The rearrangement links TRBV7-9 to TRBJ1-5; the D gene is possibly TRBD1 (6 bases). Germline CDR1 reads SEHNR; CDR2 reads FQNEAQ (reference sequence). V was cut by 5 bases and J by 7 bases, with 15 bases left in between. The CDR3 loop spans 14 amino acids. The DNA for the CDR3 is TGTGCCAGCAGCCCAGGACAGTCCGCCCAGCCCCAGCATTTT. Its translation is CASSPGQSAQPQHF.

The genes are TRBV9 and TRBJ1-4; no firm D call. Per germline, CDR1 SGDLS and CDR2 YYNGEE. The CDR3 is made up of 15 amino acids. V was pared by 4 bases and J by 0 bases, with 10 bases between. This CDR3 is CASSPLGSTNEKLFF. The CDR3 nucleotides read TGTGCCAGCAGCCCCCTCGGGTCAACTAATGAAAAACTGTTTTTT.

Only a few counts were recorded for this clone. This sequence joins TRBV6-4 and TRBJ1-2; D is unresolved. V was pared by 0 bases and J by 7 bases, with 15 bases between. The germline V gene encodes CDR1 MRHNA and CDR2 SNTAGT. The CDR3 extends over 15 amino acids. CDR3 coding DNA: TGTGCCAGCAGTGACTCGAGTGGAGGGAAACGTGGCTACACCTTC. It yields the protein CASSDSSGGKRGYTF.

The gene calls are TRBV3-1 (or the pseudogene TRBV3-2) and TRBJ1-1; tentatively, D is TRBD1 (6 bases). V lost 0 bases and J lost 2, with 22 bases in between. The CDR3 extends over 19 amino acids. Germline values: CDR1 LGHDT, CDR2 YNNKEL (reference sequence). In DNA form, the CDR3 reads TGTGCCAGCAGCCAAGATAAGACGGGGGCAGGACTCCCTAACACTGAAGCTTTCTTT. This encodes CASSQDKTGAGLPNTEAFF.

The J gene is TRBJ2-1, the V gene TRBV7-9; TRBD2 aligns across 10 bases. V gave up 5 bases and J gave up 4 bases; unmatched junction bases: 8. This CDR3 contains 16 residues. Per germline, CDR1 SEHNR and CDR2 FQNEAQ (reference sequence). The CDR3 coding sequence is TGTGCCAGCAGCCACCGGGTAGCGGGGGGTTACAATGAGCAGTTCTTC. Translating gives CASSHRVAGGYNEQFF.

The genes are TRBV3-1 (or the pseudogene TRBV3-2) and TRBJ2-3; 7 nucleotides agree with TRBD1. Germline CDR1 LGHDT, CDR2 YNNKEL (reference sequence). CDR3 length: 14 residues. V was clipped by 4 bases and J by 4 bases; unmatched bases: 5. The CDR3 is CASSPGTVSDTQYF. The CDR3 DNA reads as TGTGCCAGCAGCCCCGGGACAGTTTCAGATACGCAGTATTTT.

This rearrangement joins TRBV9 to TRBJ1-2; the match to TRBD1 covers 10 bases. The length of the CDR3 is 16 residues. The V gene's germline CDR1 is SGDLS and CDR2 YYNGEE. Trimming removed 4 bases from V and 0 bases from J; junction bases left unmatched: 6. CDR3: CASSPRQGATNYGYTF. The CDR3 DNA is TGTGCCAGCAGCCCCCGACAGGGGGCCACTAACTATGGCTACACCTTC.

The rearrangement links TRBV2 to TRBJ1-1, with 7 bases that match TRBD1. The germline V gene encodes CDR1 SNHLY and CDR2 FYNNEI. V lost 10 bases, J lost 5 bases, and 13 bases stayed unmatched. This CDR3 is built from 14 residues. In DNA form, the CDR3 reads TGTGCCACCACAGTTACCCAGGGGGGTACTGAAGCTTTCTTT. Its translation is CATTVTQGGTEAFF.